This T cell receptor beta chain was found in a study of cytomegalovirus exposure and HLA in healthy donors. Turning to the study itself: Earlier results showed 90 million to 120 million unique TCR beta sequences derived from approximately 170 million T cells.

Primers included in the PCR were 60 Vbeta and 13 Jbeta primers. The protocol was immunoSEQ multiplex PCR, while the TCRdb copy is restricted to in-frame clones and leaves out a portion. The repertoire holds roughly 100,000 clones, with about 71% as singletons. Trimming removed 0 bases at V and 4 bases at J, with 2 bases between. The CDR3 length is 11 residues. Germline CDR1 SGHDT, CDR2 YYEEEE. V gene TRBV5-6 combines with J gene TRBJ2-7; no clear D gene. The clonotype was recovered from a woman in her forties or fifties in good health and CMV-seronegative. Input material: PBMCs. Here the CDR3 reads CASSLAYEQYF. CDR3 coding DNA: TGTGCCAGCAGCTTGGCATACGAGCAGTACTTC.